What follows are 20 T cell receptor beta chains derived from one specimen sequenced in a study of blood T cell repertoires in COVID-19 (dated by TCRdb to the early 2020s). Library construction relied on the immunoSEQ multiplex PCR assay. This is the immuneACCESS table as TCRdb keeps it, with only in-frame sequences that have V and J called. A part of the clones is gone; compared with another copy, unresolved V genes explain less than half, and the rest is unexplained. Here the sample has about 81,000 clones; roughly nine tenths occur a single time. About 2% of the sample belongs to the ten largest clones. Input material: peripheral blood. These receptors all come from a woman between 45 and 65 years old in a cohort sampled during active COVID-19.

As to this clone: Other DNA sequences in the sample encode the same CDR3. The rearrangement joins TRBV2 to TRBJ2-5; perhaps TRBD2 as D (6 bases). V was shortened by 4 bases and J by 1 base, with 7 bases between the two germline ends. This CDR3 is 13 amino acids long. Germline assignment: CDR1 SNHLY and CDR2 FYNNEI. The CDR3 DNA is TGTGCCAGCAGTGGGGGACTCCAAGAGACCCAGTACTTC. This gives the protein CASSGGLQETQYF. Together with reference TRBV2 and TRBJ2-5, the CDR3 gives the full variable domain: EPEVTQTPSHQVTQMGQEVILRCVPISNHLYFYWYRQILGQKVEFLVSFYNNEISEKSEIFDDQFSVERPDGSNFTLKIRSTKLEDSAMYFCASSGGLQETQYFGPGTRLLVL.

The chain is built from TRBV20-1 and TRBJ1-5; tentative D call: TRBD1 (5 bases). The V end was cut by 3 bases, the J end by 4 bases, with 10 bases between. The CDR3 extends over 13 amino acids. Germline CDR1 and CDR2: DFQATT and SNEGSKA (reference sequence). In DNA, the CDR3 is TGCAGTGCTAGTCGGGACTTAAATCAGCCCCAGCATTTT. Residues: CSASRDLNQPQHF.

The chain uses TRBV18 and TRBJ1-6; TRBD1 matches at 7 bases. Looked up from germline, CDR1 is KGHSH and CDR2 is LQKENI. V was pared by 4 bases and J by 0 bases, with 3 bases of the junction left unmatched. The CDR3 runs 16 residues. The CDR3 sequence: CASSLGQSSYNSPLHF. The DNA of the CDR3 is TGTGCCAGCTCACTGGGACAGAGCTCCTATAATTCACCCCTCCACTTT.

The rearrangement joins TRBV7-2 to TRBJ2-7, with D possibly TRBD2 on 7 matching bases. From germline, CDR1 is SGHTA and CDR2 FQGNSA. The V end lost 0 bases, the J end lost 2 bases, and 11 bases lay between the germline ends. The CDR3 totals 15 residues. The CDR3 region is CASSLAGGDTYEQYF. In nucleotides, the CDR3 is TGTGCCAGCAGCTTAGCGGGGGGGGACACCTACGAGCAGTACTTC.

The gene calls are TRBV29-1 and TRBJ2-7; tentative D call: TRBD1 (6 bases). The germline gives CDR1 SQVTM, CDR2 ANQGSEA. The V gene lost 7 bases and the J gene lost 3 bases, with 13 bases spanning the gap. The CDR3 sequence is 12 residues long. CDR3 sequence (DNA): TGCAGCGCCCAAGGACAGAACTACGAGCAGTACTTC. It yields the protein CSAQGQNYEQYF.

V is TRBV5-8 and J is TRBJ1-3; 7 nucleotides agree with TRBD1. The CDR3 runs to 14 residues. From germline, CDR1 is SGHTS and CDR2 YDEGEE. V lost 4 bases and J lost 4; bases outside the gene matches: 5. The CDR3 protein is CASSLTGPGNTIYF. The CDR3, as DNA: TGTGCCAGCAGCCTGACAGGGCCCGGAAACACCATATATTTT.

A few counts support this clone. The chain is built from TRBV2 and TRBJ1-2; TRBD1 aligns across 9 bases. The CDR3 loop spans 14 amino acids. Germline-derived CDR1 and CDR2 are SNHLY and FYNNEI. The J segment lost 7 bases and the V segment lost 5 bases, leaving 8 bases of the junction unmatched. CDR3: CASSSGTGIGGYTF. DNA for the CDR3: TGTGCCAGCAGTTCCGGGACAGGGATCGGTGGCTACACCTTC. Using reference TRBV2 and TRBJ1-2 for the parts outside the CDR3, the full variable domain is EPEVTQTPSHQVTQMGQEVILRCVPISNHLYFYWYRQILGQKVEFLVSFYNNEISEKSEIFDDQFSVERPDGSNFTLKIRSTKLEDSAMYFCASSSGTGIGGYTFGSGTRLTVV.

This clone was seen once. Germline is not matched at one junction end, which may reflect a read error. This chain joins TRBV7-7 and TRBJ1-5; tentative D call: TRBD1 (5 bases). This CDR3 contains 16 residues. Looked up from germline, CDR1 is SSHAT and CDR2 is FNYEAQ (reference sequence). The CDR3 DNA follows: TGTGCTAGCAGCTTAGGGAGGGAAGGGGAGAATCAGCCCCAGCATTTT. Protein product: CASSLGREGENQPQHF. Using reference TRBV7-7 and TRBJ1-5 for the parts outside the CDR3, the full variable domain is GAGVSQSPRYKVTKRGQDVTLRCDPISSHATLYWYQQALGQGPEFLTYFNYEAQPDKSGLPSDRFSAERPEGSISTLTIQRTEQRDSAMYRCASSLGREGENQPQHFGDGTRLSIL.

The rearrangement joins TRBV30 to TRBJ1-5; D might be TRBD1 (5 bases). CDR1 GTSNPN and CDR2 SVGIG come from the germline V gene (reference sequence). This CDR3 has 15 amino acids. The V end was cut by 3 bases, the J end by 0 bases, with 12 bases between. CDR3 DNA: TGTGCCTGGAGCTCTCAGGGTAATAGCAATCAGCCCCAGCATTTT. This sequence encodes CAWSSQGNSNQPQHF.

The genes are TRBV5-1 and TRBJ1-6; 9 bases map to TRBD1. CDR1 is SGHRS, CDR2 YFSETQ, per germline. The CDR3 consists of 17 residues. V was clipped by 3 bases and J by 0 bases; unmatched bases: 4. The DNA for the CDR3 is TGCGCCAGCAGCTGGAGGACAGGGGACTCCTATAATTCACCCCTCCACTTT. Protein product: CASSWRTGDSYNSPLHF.

The chain recombines TRBV6-5 with TRBJ2-1, with 8 bases matching TRBD2. CDR3 length equals 15 residues. The V gene end was trimmed by 5 bases and the J gene end by 5 bases; junction bases not matched to a gene: 8. Germline V gene sequence: CDR1 MNHEY, CDR2 SVGAGI. DNA of the CDR3: TGTGCCAGCAGTCCACCGGGGGGGACACACAATGAGCAGTTCTTC. It specifies CASSPPGGTHNEQFF.

This clone was picked up one time. The chain couples TRBV5-1 to TRBJ1-2; 9 nucleotides align to TRBD1. J gave up 8 bases and V 4 bases, and 12 bases lay outside the gene matches. This CDR3 region has 15 residues. Germline CDR1 is SGHRS and CDR2 is YFSETQ. The CDR3 nucleotides read TGCGCCAGCAGCCCGGTGGACAGGGGATCGGAAGGCTACACCTTC. Its protein product is CASSPVDRGSEGYTF.

The chain employs TRBV20-1 and TRBJ2-1, with 9 bases fitting TRBD2. CDR1 is DFQATT, CDR2 SNEGSKA, per germline (reference sequence). V shed 3 bases and J 4 bases; nucleotides not matched to a gene: 7. The CDR3 is 15 amino acids. The DNA for the CDR3 is TGCAGTGCTAGTCCGAGACTAGCGGCATACAATGAGCAGTTCTTC. This sequence encodes CSASPRLAAYNEQFF.

The chain carries TRBV19 and TRBJ1-1, with D possibly TRBD1 on 5 matching bases. The V gene lost 7 bases and the J gene lost 4 bases, with 16 bases spanning the gap. The CDR3 is 14 residues long. The germline V gene has CDR1 LNHDA and CDR2 SQIVND (reference sequence). CDR3 region: CASTAPGRTTEAFF. The CDR3 DNA is TGTGCCAGTACCGCTCCAGGGCGCACCACTGAAGCTTTCTTT.

This chain joins TRBV2 and TRBJ1-3; D is undetermined. The CDR3 totals 13 residues. V shed 2 bases and J shed 9 bases, with 11 bases lying between them. Germline assignment: CDR1 SNHLY and CDR2 FYNNEI. The CDR3 bases are TGTGCCAGCAGTGAATTTGCGGAGAGCACCATATATTTT. This codes for CASSEFAESTIYF.

This clone was detected once. This chain uses TRBV6-5 with TRBJ1-3, with TRBD1 matching 9 bases. The germline gives CDR1 MNHEY, CDR2 SVGAGI. The CDR3 is made up of 15 amino acids. The V segment lost 4 bases and the J segment 6 bases; nucleotides outside the gene matches: 7. DNA for the CDR3: TGTGCCAGCAGTTTGACAGGGGGGTCCGAAAACACCATATATTTT. This encodes CASSLTGGSENTIYF.

The chain combines TRBV7-6 with TRBJ2-5; D is undetermined. Germline V CDR1 and CDR2: SGHVS, FNYEAQ. The V gene lost 5 bases and the J gene lost 3 bases, with 4 bases spanning the gap. The CDR3 extends over 11 amino acids. The CDR3 here is CASSREETQYF. The CDR3 DNA sequence: TGTGCCAGCAGCCGAGAAGAGACCCAGTACTTC. The whole variable domain, filled in from reference TRBV7-6 and TRBJ2-5, reads GAGVSQSPRYKVTKRGQDVALRCDPISGHVSLYWYRQALGQGPEFLTYFNYEAQQDKSGLPNDRFSAERPEGSISTLTIQRTEQRDSAMYRCASSREETQYFGPGTRLLVL.

The gene calls are TRBV5-1 and TRBJ2-5; TRBD2 might be the D (7 bases). Germline CDR1 SGHRS, CDR2 YFSETQ. V lost 4 bases and J 6 bases, leaving 25 bases between the germline ends. The CDR3 is 17 amino acids. The chain's CDR3 is CASSTNAHQGGVKTQYF. As DNA, the CDR3 is TGCGCCAGCAGCACCAACGCCCACCAAGGGGGGGTAAAGACCCAGTACTTC.

The chain combines TRBV19 with TRBJ2-7; 11 nucleotides align to TRBD2. Germline V gives CDR1 LNHDA, CDR2 SQIVND (reference sequence). The CDR3 has 14 residues. V lost 4 bases and J lost 6; bases outside the gene matches: 5. The CDR3 region is CASSRTSGSGEQYF. The CDR3 DNA sequence: TGTGCCAGTAGTAGAACTAGCGGGAGTGGCGAGCAGTACTTC. The full variable domain, rest sourced from reference TRBV19 and TRBJ2-7, is DGGITQSPKYLFRKEGQNVTLSCEQNLNHDAMYWYRQDPGQGLRLIYYSQIVNDFQKGDIAEGYSVSREKKESFPLTVTSAQKNPTAFYLCASSRTSGSGEQYFGPGTRLTVT.

V gene TRBV7-9 combines with J gene TRBJ2-1; D call uncertain. V was clipped by 5 bases and J by 7 bases, with 12 bases between them. The length of the CDR3 is 13 residues. Germline V gene data show CDR1 as SEHNR and CDR2 as FQNEAQ (reference sequence). Written as DNA, the CDR3 is TGTGCCAGCAGCCCCCGCGGCGGTAATGAGCAGTTCTTC. Translation: CASSPRGGNEQFF. Based on the CDR3 plus reference TRBV7-9 and TRBJ2-1, the full variable domain is DTGVSQNPRHKITKRGQNVTFRCDPISEHNRLYWYRQTLGQGPEFLTYFQNEAQLEKSRLLSDRFSAERPKGSFSTLEIQRTEQGDSAMYLCASSPRGGNEQFFGPGTRLTVL.